This T cell receptor (beta chain) comes out of a study of shared clonotypes between healthy human individuals. Across the whole study: Three plates each covered CD4 naive and memory; CD8 naive two, CD8 memory one.

Sequencing used immunoSEQ multiplex PCR; TCRdb keeps in-frame clones, though not all of them. Of roughly 2.5 million clones listed, around nine tenths are singletons. Study findings and constraints: Large depth notwithstanding, sorted-subset sequencing proved incomplete by rarefaction. Sequencing depth was expected to influence donor clonotype sharing.

Of note for this clone: The antigen is undetermined.

The CDR3 has 16 residues. Trimming took 4 bases from V and 0 from J, leaving 15 bases between them. Germline-derived CDR1 and CDR2 are SGHRS and YFSETQ. The chain has TRBV5-1 and TRBJ2-3; possibly TRBD2 for D (5 bases). The origin of this receptor is a man aged 18 to 30 in good health. Sample: naive CD4+ T cells sorted from blood. As for subset: CD45RA+ positively selected. CDR3 DNA sequence: TGCGCCAGCAGCGTGGGGAGTGAATCTAGCACAGATACGCAGTATTTT. Residues: CASSVGSESSTDTQYF. Using reference TRBV5-1 and TRBJ2-3 for the parts outside the CDR3, the full variable domain is KAGVTQTPRYLIKTRGQQVTLSCSPISGHRSVSWYQQTPGQGLQFLFEYFSETQRNKGNFPGRFSGRQFSNSRSEMNVSTLELGDSALYLCASSVGSESSTDTQYFGPGTRLTVL.